This T cell receptor beta chain was identified in a study of blood T cell repertoires in COVID-19. Generated by immunoSEQ multiplex PCR, the TCRdb table keeps only in-frame clones and is missing some. The sample includes about 260,000 clones, 86% seen only once; the top ten take about 9.2%. The V gene end was trimmed by 7 bases and the J gene end by 2 bases; junction bases not matched to a gene: 7. Germline V gene lookup returns CDR1 ENHRY and CDR2 SYGVKD. The CDR3 loop spans 15 amino acids. Sequencing input: peripheral blood. The sequence was obtained from a man in his forties who had recovered from COVID-19. V and J are TRBV10-3 and TRBJ2-2; 7 bases are shared with TRBD2. CDR3 protein: CAIKPGLRNTGELFF. CDR3 nucleotide sequence: TGTGCCATCAAGCCGGGACTACGAAACACCGGGGAGCTGTTTTTT.